Listed here are 19 T cell receptor beta chains from one sample, sequenced in a study of shared clonotypes between healthy human individuals. Here immunoSEQ multiplex PCR was the method, and the copy in TCRdb shows in-frame clones only, minus some. Of roughly 550,000 clones listed, roughly 95% are singletons. Naive CD8 cells lacked CD45RO, underwent positive selection for CCR7 and left out terminally differentiated effector memory CD45RA+ cells. The sample was naive CD8+ T cells sorted from blood. The origin of the receptors is a woman aged 25 to 39 in good health.

The rearrangement uses TRBV2 and TRBJ2-1, with D perhaps matching TRBD1 or TRBD2 (5 bases each). Germline values: CDR1 SNHLY, CDR2 FYNNEI. This CDR3 is 15 amino acids long. V lost 7 bases, J lost 2 bases, and 15 bases lay in between. CDR3 sequence reads: CASKPGLEPYNEQFF. CDR3 bases: TGTGCCAGCAAGCCGGGGCTAGAACCCTACAATGAGCAGTTCTTC.

This rearrangement joins TRBV6-6 to TRBJ2-1, with 7 bases matching TRBD1. Germline CDR1 and CDR2: MNHNY and SVGAGI (reference sequence). J gave up 2 bases and V 5 bases, and 3 bases lay outside the gene matches. This CDR3 is built from 14 residues. For the CDR3, the DNA is TGTGCCAGCAGTCTACAGGGGACCTACAATGAGCAGTTCTTC. Its protein is CASSLQGTYNEQFF.

This chain connects TRBV4-2 to TRBJ2-3; D gene ambiguous. The germline V and J ends were trimmed by 0 bases and 2 bases, with 9 bases remaining between them. The CDR3 contains 15 residues. The germline V gene encodes CDR1 LGHNA and CDR2 YNFKEQ. The CDR3 DNA follows: TGTGCCAGCAGCCAAGACTCCACGGACACAGATACGCAGTATTTT. The encoded protein is CASSQDSTDTDTQYF.

The rearrangement joins TRBV5-1 to TRBJ1-3; D is ambiguous. CDR3 length equals 14 residues. CDR1 and CDR2 (germline): SGHRS, YFSETQ. Deletions cut 4 bases from V and 2 bases from J, with 10 bases between. CDR3 bases: TGCGCCAGCAGCCCCTATGGAGCTGGAAACACCATATATTTT. It translates to CASSPYGAGNTIYF. The variable domain in full, completed from reference TRBV5-1 and TRBJ1-3, reads KAGVTQTPRYLIKTRGQQVTLSCSPISGHRSVSWYQQTPGQGLQFLFEYFSETQRNKGNFPGRFSGRQFSNSRSEMNVSTLELGDSALYLCASSPYGAGNTIYFGEGSWLTVV.

The count of this clone is one. The rearrangement joins TRBV5-6 to TRBJ1-6; D remains ambiguous. The CDR3 consists of 12 residues. Germline CDR1 is SGHDT and CDR2 is YYEEEE. Trimming removed 2 bases from V and 8 bases from J, with 5 bases in between. The CDR3 bases are TGTGCCAGCAGCTTATCGGATTCACCCCTCCACTTT. This encodes CASSLSDSPLHF.

This rearrangement joins TRBV27 to TRBJ1-2, with D perhaps TRBD1 (5 bases). Trimming removed 3 bases at V and 5 bases at J, with 10 bases between. The CDR3 contains 13 residues. Per germline, CDR1 MNHEY and CDR2 SMNVEV (reference sequence). CDR3 nucleotide sequence: TGTGCCAGCAGTTTTGGTCCAGGGTATGGCTACACCTTC. It codes for CASSFGPGYGYTF.

The V call is TRBV7-9, the J call TRBJ2-7; TRBD1 matches 7 bases. This CDR3 region has 15 residues. The trim removed 1 base at V and 2 bases at J, leaving 5 bases unmatched. Looked up from germline, CDR1 is SEHNR and CDR2 is FQNEAQ (reference sequence). The chain's CDR3 is CASSLGGGRAYEQYF. DNA of the CDR3: TGTGCCAGCAGCTTAGGAGGGGGCAGAGCCTACGAGCAGTACTTC.

The chain uses TRBV9 and TRBJ2-2; D may be TRBD2 (6 bases). The CDR3 sequence is 16 residues long. Germline V lookup: CDR1 SGDLS, CDR2 YYNGEE. V shed 3 bases and J shed 1 base, with 13 bases lying between them. The CDR3 is CASSAQSSENTGELFF. CDR3 coding DNA: TGTGCCAGCAGCGCCCAATCTAGCGAGAACACCGGGGAGCTGTTTTTT. The full variable domain, in which reference TRBV9 and TRBJ2-2 provide the parts outside the CDR3, is DSGVTQTPKHLITATGQRVTLRCSPRSGDLSVYWYQQSLDQGLQFLIQYYNGEERAKGNILERFSAQQFPDLHSELNLSSLELGDSALYFCASSAQSSENTGELFFGEGSRLTVL.

The chain is built from TRBV29-1 and TRBJ2-7, with D maybe TRBD2 (6 bases). V lost 4 bases, J lost 0 bases, and 10 bases lay in between. Germline V gene lookup returns CDR1 SQVTM and CDR2 ANQGSEA. This CDR3 spans 13 amino acids. The CDR3 bases are TGCAGCGTTGTGGGGAGGAGCTCCTACGAGCAGTACTTC. It encodes CSVVGRSSYEQYF.

The genes are TRBV9 and TRBJ2-5; D possibly corresponds to TRBD2 (5 bases). Germline CDR1 is SGDLS and CDR2 is YYNGEE. CDR3 length: 15 residues. V shed 1 base and J shed 2 bases, with 12 bases lying between them. The DNA of the CDR3 is TGTGCCAGCAGCGTAATCGGGAACGTTCAAGAGACCCAGTACTTC. Translating it yields CASSVIGNVQETQYF.

The rearrangement links TRBV19 to TRBJ1-1; D is unresolved. V dropped 8 bases and J dropped 5 bases, with 9 bases sitting between them. CDR1 and CDR2 (germline): LNHDA, SQIVND (reference sequence). This CDR3 is built from 11 residues. Here the CDR3 reads CASQMGTEAFF. The CDR3 region has the DNA TGTGCCAGTCAAATGGGGACTGAAGCTTTCTTT. The full variable domain, its missing parts supplied by reference TRBV19 and TRBJ1-1, is DGGITQSPKYLFRKEGQNVTLSCEQNLNHDAMYWYRQDPGQGLRLIYYSQIVNDFQKGDIAEGYSVSREKKESFPLTVTSAQKNPTAFYLCASQMGTEAFFGQGTRLTVV.

J is TRBJ2-3 and V is TRBV5-4; D is ambiguous. This CDR3 has 12 amino acids. Looked up from germline, CDR1 is SGHNT and CDR2 is YYREEE (reference sequence). V was clipped by 3 bases and J by 4 bases, with 6 bases between them. The CDR3 DNA reads TGTGCCAGCAGCTGGAGAGCAGATACGCAGTATTTT. This sequence encodes CASSWRADTQYF.

The chain links TRBV28 to TRBJ2-7; 9 bases line up with TRBD2. V dropped 7 bases and J dropped 4; count of bases not matched to a gene: 8. This CDR3 spans 14 amino acids. Germline V gives CDR1 MDHEN, CDR2 SYDVKM. The DNA for the CDR3 is TGTGCCAGCACCTTAGCGGGAGAAGGGTACGAGCAGTACTTC. Its translation: CASTLAGEGYEQYF.

In DNA form, the CDR3 reads TGTGCCAGCAGCTTAGCGAAGAACACCGGGGAGCTGTTTTTT. This sequence encodes CASSLAKNTGELFF. The chain couples TRBV7-6 to TRBJ2-2, with unresolved D. This CDR3 is built from 14 residues. CDR1 and CDR2 from the germline V gene are SGHVS and FNYEAQ. V was cut by 0 bases and J by 1 base, with 3 bases left in between.

This chain links TRBV7-9 with TRBJ2-7, with D hard to call. V lost 5 bases and J lost 5, with 13 bases in between. The CDR3 consists of 13 residues. In germline, CDR1 is SEHNR, CDR2 FQNEAQ (reference sequence). The CDR3 DNA is TGTGCCAGCAGCCAGCGCCACGACGACGAGCAGTACTTC. It yields the protein CASSQRHDDEQYF.

The V gene is TRBV4-2, the J gene TRBJ2-4, with TRBD2 identical over 8 bases. This CDR3 is built from 18 residues. Germline V lookup: CDR1 LGHNA, CDR2 YNFKEQ. With 6 bases clipped from V and 8 bases from J, the junction kept 21 bases outside the gene matches. CDR3 DNA: TGTGCCAGCAGTTCGACTCCCCTACTAGCGGAGGGATTGCACATTCAGTACTTC. Translation gives CASSSTPLLAEGLHIQYF.

V usage is TRBV19 and J usage is TRBJ1-1, with no clear D. The length of the CDR3 is 14 residues. Germline assignment: CDR1 LNHDA and CDR2 SQIVND (reference sequence). Between the trimmed V and J ends, which lost 10 bases and 0 bases, there was a span of 15 bases. The CDR3 bases are TGTGCCATAAGGGTCGACGGGATGAACACTGAAGCTTTCTTT. Protein sequence: CAIRVDGMNTEAFF.

The chain is built from TRBV27 and TRBJ1-5, with 11 bases aligning to TRBD1. Germline CDR1 and CDR2: MNHEY and SMNVEV (reference sequence). V lost 5 bases to trimming and J lost 4 bases; unmatched junction nucleotides: 4. The CDR3 runs 15 residues. CDR3 DNA sequence: TGTGCCAGCAGTCACGGACAGGGGGCGAATCAGCCCCAGCATTTT. Translation: CASSHGQGANQPQHF.

The gene calls are TRBV30 and TRBJ2-7, with unresolved D. Trimming removed 2 bases at V and 2 bases at J, with 10 bases between. The CDR3 totals 13 residues. Germline V gene data show CDR1 as GTSNPN and CDR2 as SVGIG (reference sequence). CDR3 loop: CAWSPGLAYEQYF. CDR3 nucleotides: TGTGCCTGGAGTCCGGGCTTAGCCTACGAGCAGTACTTC.